The present entry profiles one T cell receptor beta chain with its context. The data derive from a study of blood T cell repertoires in COVID-19. Study at large: The analysed material was cDNA or gDNA that came from T cells, B-cell-depleted T cells, or PBMCs.

The recovered donors of Cohort 3 showed two negative PCRs, clearance, or symptom resolution. Data came from immunoSEQ multiplex PCR; TCRdb stores just in-frame clones and leaves some out. This table has 240,000 or so clones, 86% appearing once. Material: PBMCs or T cells enriched from blood (not recorded which). The sequence came from a woman between 45 and 65 years old who had recovered from COVID-19.

The CDR3 DNA reads TGTGCCAGCAGCGACAGGGCTGGAAACACCATATATTTT. Translating it yields CASSDRAGNTIYF. V gene TRBV9 combines with J gene TRBJ1-3, with D perhaps TRBD1 (6 bases). The CDR3 covers 13 residues. Trimming left V 3 bases short and J 2 bases short, with 6 bases between. Germline loops: CDR1 SGDLS, CDR2 YYNGEE.